Below are 5 T cell receptor beta chains sequenced from a single sample in a study of T-cell memory formation after mild COVID-19. TCRdb re-analysed the 5' RACE reads in MiXCR, keeping a single row per CDR3 protein. This table holds roughly 550,000 distinct CDR3 sequences, approximately 20% found once. Material for sequencing was PBMCs or a T cell subset sorted from them (not recorded which). Receptors were obtained from an adult woman who had mild COVID-19 (a few samples of this study predate the infection). Cell type and time point are not known.

This clonotype has a handful of counts. DNA of the CDR3: TGTGCCAGCAGTCCAACGGGACTAGCTTTTTCCTATGAGCAGTTCTTC. Its protein is CASSPTGLAFSYEQFF. J is TRBJ2-1 and V is TRBV27; 9 bases agree with TRBD2. From germline, CDR1 is MNHEY and CDR2 SMNVEV (reference sequence). Germline trimming cut 5 bases from V and 8 bases from J; bases unmatched to any gene: 13. This CDR3 has 16 amino acids.

This clonotype has a handful of counts. CDR3 nucleotide sequence: TGCGCCAGCAGCACTCAGACTAGCGGGGGGGATACGCAGTATTTT. It encodes CASSTQTSGGDTQYF. This chain links TRBV5-1 with TRBJ2-3; TRBD2 matches at 13 bases. CDR3 size: 15 residues. Per germline, CDR1 SGHRS and CDR2 YFSETQ. J gave up 6 bases and V 4 bases, and 5 bases lay outside the gene matches. The full variable domain, its missing parts supplied by reference TRBV5-1 and TRBJ2-3, is KAGVTQTPRYLIKTRGQQVTLSCSPISGHRSVSWYQQTPGQGLQFLFEYFSETQRNKGNFPGRFSGRQFSNSRSEMNVSTLELGDSALYLCASSTQTSGGDTQYFGPGTRLTVL.

This clonotype has more than one count but fewer than ten. The chain couples TRBV12-3 or TRBV12-4 to TRBJ2-4; the D call may be TRBD1 or TRBD2 (5 bases each). The length of the CDR3 is 16 residues. Trimming shortened V by 7 bases and J by 0 bases, and 16 bases separated the two germline ends. The CDR3 here is CASTGTYGRAKNIQYF. CDR3 bases: TGTGCCAGCACCGGGACCTACGGACGAGCCAAAAACATTCAGTACTTC.

The V gene is TRBV24-1, the J gene TRBJ1-5; D remains ambiguous. The CDR3 spans 14 residues. Germline-derived CDR1 and CDR2 are KGHDR and SFDVKD. The V and J ends lost 6 bases and 2 bases respectively, with 10 bases between them. The CDR3 region has the DNA TGTGCCACCAGTAGGAACAATGGCAATCAGCCCCAGCATTTT. Translated: CATSRNNGNQPQHF.

The rearrangement uses TRBV6-5 and TRBJ2-3, with D maybe TRBD2 (6 bases). Looked up from germline, CDR1 is MNHEY and CDR2 is SVGAGI. Deletions cut 6 bases from V and 4 bases from J, with 14 bases between. This CDR3 contains 14 residues. CDR3 sequence reads: CASSPGTFADTQYF. Written as DNA, the CDR3 is TGTGCCAGCAGCCCCGGGACTTTTGCAGATACGCAGTATTTT.